A single sample is the source of the 20 T cell receptor beta chains below, sequenced in a study of blood T cell repertoires in COVID-19. The data were produced by immunoSEQ multiplex PCR, yet TCRdb's version contains in-frame clones alone and is incomplete. The sample lists 200,000 to 300,000 clones; over 75% were seen once. The sequenced sample consisted of peripheral blood. These receptor sequences come from a woman at least 80 years old with acute or convalescent COVID-19.

The chain is built from TRBV4-2 and TRBJ1-5, with D possibly matching TRBD1 (5 bases). V was trimmed by 0 bases and J by 7 bases, leaving 7 bases between them. CDR1 and CDR2 (germline): LGHNA, YNFKEQ. The CDR3 sequence is 13 residues long. CDR3 residues: CASSQEGGQPQHF. The CDR3 DNA follows: TGTGCCAGCAGCCAAGAGGGGGGGCAGCCCCAGCATTTT.

V is TRBV11-2 and J is TRBJ1-3, with 8 positions matching TRBD1. Germline V gene data show CDR1 as SGHAT and CDR2 as FQNNGV. CDR3 length equals 15 residues. Trimming at V came to 3 bases and at J to 4 bases, leaving 5 bases not matched to a gene. The CDR3 bases are TGTGCCAGCAGCTTGCAGGGGGCGCGAGGAAACACCATATATTTT. The encoded protein is CASSLQGARGNTIYF.

The genes are TRBV6-5 and TRBJ1-6; 7 nucleotides align to TRBD1. V lost 8 bases and J lost 7; bases outside the gene matches: 8. Germline V lookup: CDR1 MNHEY, CDR2 SVGAGI. This CDR3 has 14 residues. The CDR3 bases are TGTGCCAGCGGCCTGGTCAGGGGGAATTCACCCCTCCACTTT. Translation gives CASGLVRGNSPLHF.

This clone was detected only a few times. This rearrangement joins TRBV5-1 to TRBJ2-1, with D maybe TRBD2 (5 bases). With 0 bases removed from V and 8 bases from J, the gap between germline ends came to 9 bases. Germline V lookup: CDR1 SGHRS, CDR2 YFSETQ. The CDR3 totals 13 residues. In DNA form, the CDR3 reads TGCGCCAGCAGCTTGGCTGGTAGCGATGAGCAGTTCTTC. This translates into CASSLAGSDEQFF.

The CDR3 spells CASSYQSGGSSEQFF. CDR3 bases: TGTGCCAGCAGCTACCAGTCGGGCGGGAGTAGTGAGCAGTTCTTC. The rearrangement links TRBV11-1 to TRBJ2-1; TRBD2 agrees at 7 bases. V lost 4 bases and J lost 9; bases outside the gene matches: 12. The germline V gene encodes CDR1 SGHAT and CDR2 FQDESV (reference sequence). The CDR3 is made up of 15 amino acids.

Only a few counts were recorded for this clone. The V and J genes are TRBV7-8 and TRBJ1-1; perhaps TRBD1 as D (5 bases). Germline loops: CDR1 SGHVS, CDR2 FQNEAQ. The CDR3 sequence is 14 residues long. Trimming pared 4 bases from V and 7 bases from J, leaving 16 bases between. CDR3 sequence (DNA): TGTGCCAGCAGCTCCCCCGGGGGATGGGATGAAGCTTTCTTT. Its translation: CASSSPGGWDEAFF.

The rearrangement links TRBV3-1 (or the pseudogene TRBV3-2) to TRBJ2-7, with D tentatively TRBD1 (7 bases). The CDR3 runs 15 residues. V was shortened by 1 base and J by 4 bases, with 14 bases between the two germline ends. Germline CDR1 reads LGHDT; CDR2 reads YNNKEL (reference sequence). In DNA, the CDR3 is TGTGCCAGCAGCCAAGGTGAACAGGGGAGGTACGAGCAGTACTTC. It codes for CASSQGEQGRYEQYF.

The V and J genes are TRBV4-1 and TRBJ1-2, with unresolved D. CDR1 is MGHRA and CDR2 is YSYEKL in the germline V gene. The V and J ends lost 0 bases and 6 bases respectively, with 11 bases between them. The CDR3 sequence is 14 residues long. As DNA, the CDR3 is TGCGCCAGCAGCCAAGATGGGGAGCTAAATGGCTACACCTTC. It yields the protein CASSQDGELNGYTF.

This clone was counted only a few times. The V and J genes are TRBV5-6 and TRBJ2-7; 15 bases match TRBD2. Germline V lookup: CDR1 SGHDT, CDR2 YYEEEE. This CDR3 has 16 amino acids. Losses at the gene ends were 4 bases for V and 3 bases for J; bases not matched to a gene: 5. CDR3 in DNA: TGTGCCAGCAGCACAGGACTAGCGGGGGGGCACTACGAGCAGTACTTC. Translated: CASSTGLAGGHYEQYF.

This chain uses TRBV18 with TRBJ2-3, with 12 bases that match TRBD2. Germline trimming cut 5 bases from V and 4 bases from J; bases unmatched to any gene: 7. Germline V gene data show CDR1 as KGHSH and CDR2 as LQKENI. This CDR3 has 16 residues. This chain's CDR3 is CASSSQTSGSADTQYF. The CDR3 DNA sequence: TGTGCCAGCTCATCCCAGACTAGCGGGAGCGCAGATACGCAGTATTTT.

This clone turned up a few times. The chain combines TRBV3-1 (or the pseudogene TRBV3-2) with TRBJ2-5, with 9 bases lining up with TRBD2. Germline loops: CDR1 LGHDT, CDR2 YNNKEL (reference sequence). The CDR3 totals 16 residues. V was clipped by 0 bases and J by 3 bases; unmatched bases: 5. The CDR3 coding sequence is TGTGCCAGCAGCCAAGATGCAGCGGGAGGCAAAGAGACCCAGTACTTC. Amino acid sequence: CASSQDAAGGKETQYF.

For this clone: Within the sample, other DNA sequences also encode this same CDR3. CDR3 residues: CASSLGGGSNQPQHF. The CDR3 DNA reads TGTGCCAGCAGCTTGGGCGGTGGGAGCAATCAGCCCCAGCATTTT. The chain joins TRBV5-4 to TRBJ1-5; D not resolved. This CDR3 is built from 15 residues. Trimming stripped 0 bases from V and 1 base from J, with 8 bases between. Germline V gene data show CDR1 as SGHNT and CDR2 as YYREEE (reference sequence).

This clone showed up just a few times. The genes are TRBV19 and TRBJ1-1; D uncertain. V was shortened by 3 bases and J by 6 bases, with 11 bases between the two germline ends. There are 13 residues in the CDR3. The germline gives CDR1 LNHDA, CDR2 SQIVND (reference sequence). CDR3 sequence reads: CASSIAGVAEAFF. As DNA, the CDR3 is TGTGCCAGTAGTATTGCCGGGGTTGCTGAAGCTTTCTTT. Supplemented by reference TRBV19 and TRBJ1-1, the full variable domain reads DGGITQSPKYLFRKEGQNVTLSCEQNLNHDAMYWYRQDPGQGLRLIYYSQIVNDFQKGDIAEGYSVSREKKESFPLTVTSAQKNPTAFYLCASSIAGVAEAFFGQGTRLTVV.

The chain joins TRBV25-1 to TRBJ1-1; TRBD1 is a possible D gene (5 bases). Germline values: CDR1 MGHDK, CDR2 SYGVNS. V gave up 5 bases and J gave up 3 bases, with 10 bases separating them. The CDR3 consists of 13 residues. The CDR3 reads CASSLGGDTEAFF. CDR3 DNA: TGTGCCAGCAGTCTTGGGGGGGACACTGAAGCTTTCTTT.

The V call is TRBV19, the J call TRBJ2-6; D ambiguous. The V end was cut by 5 bases, the J end by 4 bases, with 9 bases between. The CDR3 extends over 14 amino acids. From germline, CDR1 is LNHDA and CDR2 SQIVND (reference sequence). For the CDR3, the DNA is TGTGCCAGTAGTCCTATACTAGGGGCCAACGTCCTGACTTTC. It codes for CASSPILGANVLTF.

The chain uses TRBV9 and TRBJ1-1; D call uncertain. V lost 6 bases and J 3 bases, leaving 15 bases between the germline ends. Germline CDR1 SGDLS, CDR2 YYNGEE. The CDR3 covers 14 residues. CDR3 in amino acids: CASTLSAADTEAFF. CDR3 sequence (DNA): TGTGCCAGCACCCTATCTGCGGCAGACACTGAAGCTTTCTTT.

This chain joins TRBV18 and TRBJ2-1; the match to TRBD2 covers 13 bases. The CDR3 length is 15 residues. The V and J ends lost 3 bases and 12 bases, in that order; junction bases with no gene match: 8. Germline V lookup: CDR1 KGHSH, CDR2 LQKENI. CDR3 region: CASSPAGTSGISQFF. The CDR3 region has the DNA TGTGCCAGCTCACCTGCCGGGACTAGCGGGATTTCGCAGTTCTTC.

This rearrangement joins TRBV7-2 to TRBJ2-1; 10 bases agree with TRBD2. V shed 2 bases and J 7 bases; nucleotides not matched to a gene: 5. The CDR3 consists of 15 residues. Germline V gene sequence: CDR1 SGHTA, CDR2 FQGNSA. The CDR3 reads CASSLPSGSRNEQFF. The CDR3 coding sequence is TGTGCCAGCAGCTTACCTAGCGGGAGTCGGAATGAGCAGTTCTTC.

This chain connects TRBV7-2 to TRBJ1-5, with D perhaps matching TRBD1 (6 bases). This CDR3 spans 16 amino acids. Germline values: CDR1 SGHTA, CDR2 FQGNSA. The V gene lost 3 bases and the J gene lost 4 bases, with 16 bases spanning the gap. CDR3 region: CASSFASGVRNQPQHF. The CDR3 DNA reads TGTGCCAGCAGCTTTGCCTCAGGGGTCCGGAATCAGCCCCAGCATTTT.

The rearrangement uses TRBV10-3 and TRBJ2-5; 8 bases fit TRBD2. The CDR3 length is 14 residues. The ends lost 8 bases at V and 5 bases at J; junction bases unmatched: 10. CDR1 is ENHRY, CDR2 SYGVKD, per germline. The CDR3 nucleotides are TGTGCCATCGGCCAGCGGGGGCCCCAGGAGACCCAGTACTTC. As protein: CAIGQRGPQETQYF.